The rows below give T cell receptor beta chains drawn from one sample of a study of T cells in Graves' hyperthyroidism and ophthalmopathy. TCRdb used MiXCR to reprocess the multiplex PCR reads, holding one entry per CDR3 protein. The sample shows hundreds of thousands of distinct CDR3 sequences, approximately 14% of them seen only once. Sequenced: blood. These receptors were taken from a woman aged 18-29 years with Graves' hyperthyroidism. Both conserved end residues are part of each CDR3. Each record gives: D gene, V gene, J gene, clone size, CDR3 DNA, CDR3 protein. The D gene is left open where the match is weak. Size is stated for part of the rows, as once, few or many counts, or as a class when the clone is expanded.

-	TRBV7-2	TRBJ2-7	few	TGTGCCAGCAGCGTACGCAGGGGGGGTGGCTACGAGCAGTACTTC	CASSVRRGGGYEQYF
TRBD2	TRBV5-8	TRBJ2-5	-	TGTGCCAGCAGCATAGGACTAGCGGGGGGCAATGAAGAGACCCAGTACTTC	CASSIGLAGGNEETQYF
-	TRBV7-8	TRBJ1-1	many	TGTGCCAGCAGCTTTGACAGGTTCACTGAAGCTTTCTTT	CASSFDRFTEAFF
-	TRBV19	TRBJ2-2	-	TGTGCCAGTAGTATTAGCTTCTTGGTAGCCGGGGAGCTGTTTTTT	CASSISFLVAGELFF
-	TRBV7-6	TRBJ1-5	many	TGTGCCAGCAGCTTAGTCGCAAATCAGCCCCAGCATTTT	CASSLVANQPQHF
-	TRBV12-5	TRBJ2-1	many	TGTGCTAGTGGTTTGGTCTCCCGGGGCGATGAGCAGTTCTTC	CASGLVSRGDEQFF
TRBD2	TRBV19	TRBJ2-3	-	TGTGCCAGTAGTGTAGCGGGAGGGCGGTTCACAGATACGCAGTATTTT	CASSVAGGRFTDTQYF
-	TRBV29-1	TRBJ2-2	many	TGCAGCGTCGAGTTAGGGCCCGGGGAGCTGTTTTTT	CSVELGPGELFF
-	TRBV5-4	TRBJ2-2	-	TGTGCCAGCAGCTTGGGACCAGACACAGCGAACACCGGGGAGCTGTTTTTT	CASSLGPDTANTGELFF
-	TRBV7-3	TRBJ2-5	few	TGTGCCAGCAGCTCACTGGGGACATCCCAAGAGACCCAGTACTTC	CASSSLGTSQETQYF
TRBD2	TRBV20-1	TRBJ2-7	many	TGCAGTGCTAGAGATGACACTAGCGGCACCTACGAGCAGTACTTC	CSARDDTSGTYEQYF
-	TRBV5-5	TRBJ1-2	many	TGTGCCAGCAGCTTGGTGGCGCCGGGCTATGGCTACACCTTC	CASSLVAPGYGYTF
-	TRBV15	TRBJ1-5	few	TGTGCCACCAGCAGAGATCCCTTGTCTCCCCAGCATTTT	CATSRDPLSPQHF
TRBD1	TRBV7-9	TRBJ2-7	once	TGTGCCAGCAGCTTGGGGACAGGTTCAAGCTCCTACGAGCAGTACTTC	CASSLGTGSSSYEQYF
TRBD2	TRBV5-6	TRBJ2-5	-	TGTGCCAGCAGCTTAACTAGCGGGGGGCCTGAGGAGACCCAGTACTTC	CASSLTSGGPEETQYF
TRBD1	TRBV6-1	TRBJ2-7	many	TGTGCCAGCGGACAGGGGACCGAGCAGTACTTC	CASGQGTEQYF